What follows are 21 T cell receptor gamma chains derived from one specimen sequenced in a study of intestinal T cells in coeliac disease. For each case, the template was genomic DNA from ten approximately 5-µm formalin-fixed paraffin-embedded scrolls. Using about 200 ng of biopsy DNA, TRG was amplified with LymphoTrack primers. TCRdb made new clone calls on the multiplex PCR reads using CATT. The repertoire holds 2,000 to 2,500 gamma-chain clones, with roughly 41% as singletons. The specimen was a duodenal biopsy. Source of these receptors: a human donor with celiac disease.

A remark on this clone: With a much larger clone just one base away, this may be a read error. The chain has TRGV10 and TRGJP1. TRGV10 counts as an open reading frame of uncertain function. Trimming at V came to 8 bases and at J to 6 bases, leaving 16 bases not matched to a gene. The CDR3 covers 16 residues. CDR3 amino acids: CAAWGREVPAGWFKIF. In DNA, the CDR3 is TGTGCTGCGTGGGGTCGAGAAGTGCCCGCTGGTTGGTTCAAGATATTT.

The CDR3 DNA sequence: TGTGCCCCGCTTTTTTATTATAAGAAACTCTTT. Protein: CAPLFYYKKLF. This chain links TRGV9 with TRGJ1 or TRGJ2. In germline, CDR1 is GITISATS, CDR2 ISYDGTV (reference sequence). The CDR3 consists of 11 residues. V shed 12 bases and J 3 bases; nucleotides not matched to a gene: 8.

This clone was detected only a few times. The chain links TRGV3 to TRGJ1 or TRGJ2. J was trimmed by 0 bases and V by 1 base; bases with no gene match: 3. CDR1 and CDR2 from the germline V gene are VTNTFY and YDVSTARD (reference sequence). The CDR3 runs 14 residues. The CDR3 protein is CATWDSLNYYKKLF. Here the CDR3 DNA reads TGTGCCACCTGGGACAGCCTGAATTATTATAAGAAACTCTTT.

This clone was seen a handful of times. The rearrangement uses TRGV9 and TRGJ1 or TRGJ2. Germline V gene data show CDR1 as GITISATS and CDR2 as ISYDGTV (reference sequence). V lost 9 bases to trimming and J lost 2 bases; unmatched junction nucleotides: 10. The CDR3 length is 13 residues. For the CDR3, the DNA is TGTGCCTTGGGGTGCGAGGATTATTATAAGAAACTCTTT. Translated, it gives CALGCEDYYKKLF.

About this clone: Within the sample, other DNA sequences also encode this same CDR3. The chain carries TRGV8 and TRGJ1 or TRGJ2. This CDR3 is built from 14 residues. From germline, CDR1 is VENAVY and CDR2 YDSYNSRV. Trimming took 1 base from V and 4 from J; bases not matched to a gene: 7. CDR3 sequence: CATWDSGLYYKKLF. CDR3 bases: TGTGCCACCTGGGATAGCGGATTATATTATAAGAAACTCTTT.

The table lists this clone with a few counts. The chain recombines TRGV3 with TRGJ1 or TRGJ2. The germline gives CDR1 VTNTFY, CDR2 YDVSTARD (reference sequence). V shed 0 bases, J shed 4 bases, and the junction held 6 bases outside the gene matches. There are 14 residues in the CDR3. CDR3 nucleotides: TGTGCCACCTGGGACAGGCGGGCCTATTATAAGAAACTCTTT. It specifies CATWDRRAYYKKLF.

This clone was counted between two and nine times. This chain uses TRGV2 with TRGJP1. The V gene's germline CDR1 is EGSNGY and CDR2 YDSYNSKV. V lost 1 base and J lost 8; bases outside the gene matches: 7. The CDR3 runs 14 residues. CDR3 in DNA: TGTGCCACCTGGGACGGCCCGTCCGGTTGGTTCAAGATATTT. Translated: CATWDGPSGWFKIF.

This clone is a singleton in its sample. As DNA, the CDR3 is TGTGCCACCTGGGATAGGAAGGGGGGAAGTAGTAGTGATTGGATCAAGACGTTT. The encoded protein is CATWDRKGGSSSDWIKTF. The chain joins TRGV8 to TRGJP2. The CDR3 extends over 18 amino acids. Germline-derived CDR1 and CDR2 are VENAVY and YDSYNSRV. V shed 0 bases and J 1 base; nucleotides not matched to a gene: 11.

This clone is termed large. The rearrangement uses TRGV3 and TRGJ1 or TRGJ2. J lost 0 bases, V lost 3 bases, and 5 bases had no gene match. The CDR3 covers 14 residues. Germline CDR1 and CDR2: VTNTFY and YDVSTARD (reference sequence). This CDR3 is CATWDLENYYKKLF. The CDR3, as DNA: TGTGCCACCTGGGACCTGGAGAATTATTATAAGAAACTCTTT.

A few counts support this clone. The V gene is TRGV8, the J gene TRGJ1 or TRGJ2. V shed 2 bases, J shed 3 bases, and the junction held 4 bases outside the gene matches. The CDR3 loop spans 13 amino acids. Germline V gene lookup returns CDR1 VENAVY and CDR2 YDSYNSRV. The CDR3 DNA is TGTGCCACCTGGGATACTCTTTATTATAAGAAACTCTTT. This translates into CATWDTLYYKKLF.

The sample holds a few counts of this clone. This chain joins TRGV8 and TRGJP2. Germline loops: CDR1 VENAVY, CDR2 YDSYNSRV. This CDR3 comprises 15 residues. In DNA, the CDR3 is TGTGCACCTGGGATAGGGGTGAGTAGTGATTGGATCAAGACGTTT. Translating it yields CAPGIGVSSDWIKTF.

The chain links TRGV4 to TRGJP1. CDR1 is EGSTGY and CDR2 is YDSYTSSV in the germline V gene. The CDR3 is made up of 11 amino acids. J gave up 5 bases and V 10 bases, and 4 bases lay outside the gene matches. The CDR3 sequence: CATRTGWFKIF. CDR3 nucleotides: TGTGCCACTCGAACTGGTTGGTTCAAGATATTT.

Remarks on this clone: A read error is possible here, since a much larger clone lies one base away. The V and J genes are TRGV2 and TRGJ1 or TRGJ2. The CDR3 length is 14 residues. Germline V CDR1 and CDR2: EGSNGY, YDSYNSKV. The V gene end was trimmed by 1 base and the J gene end by 3 bases; junction bases not matched to a gene: 6. CDR3: CATWDGGTYYKKLF. The CDR3 coding sequence is TGTGCCACCTGGGACGGAGGAACTTATTATAAGAAACTCTTT.

The chain couples TRGV4 to TRGJ1 or TRGJ2. The CDR3 contains 12 residues. Trimming removed 8 bases from V and 2 bases from J; junction bases left unmatched: 6. Germline assignment: CDR1 EGSTGY and CDR2 YDSYTSSV. The CDR3 sequence: CATSSDYYKKLF. Written as DNA, the CDR3 is TGTGCCACCTCCTCCGATTATTATAAGAAACTCTTT.

The chain has TRGV11 and TRGJP2. TRGV11 is sorted into the ORF group, with uncertain function. With V trimmed by 3 bases and J by 2 bases, 6 bases remained unmatched. The CDR3 contains 16 residues. In DNA form, the CDR3 reads TGTGCCTGCTGGATTAGGAGTTTAAGTAGTGATTGGATCAAGACGTTT. Translating gives CACWIRSLSSDWIKTF.

V gene TRGV8 combines with J gene TRGJ1 or TRGJ2. The CDR3 has 16 residues. Unmatched junction bases numbered 14, after V lost 2 bases and J lost 4 bases. In germline, CDR1 is VENAVY, CDR2 YDSYNSRV. CDR3 residues: CATWDKPCRGYYKKLF. The CDR3 DNA sequence: TGTGCCACCTGGGATAAGCCATGCCGGGGGTATTATAAGAAACTCTTT.

Turning to this clone: At one boundary the junction diverges from the germline segment, which might be a read error. The same CDR3 can be traced to other DNA sequences in this sample. This rearrangement joins TRGV2 to TRGJP2. CDR3 length: 14 residues. Looked up from germline, CDR1 is EGSNGY and CDR2 is YDSYNSKV. The CDR3 DNA sequence: TGTGCCACCTGGGACGGGCGAGGGAATTGGATTAAGACGTTT. Translation: CATWDGRGNWIKTF.

Judged by abundance, this clone is large. The chain recombines TRGV8 with TRGJP2. V shed 1 base and J 4 bases; nucleotides not matched to a gene: 0. The germline V gene encodes CDR1 VENAVY and CDR2 YDSYNSRV. There are 13 residues in the CDR3. CDR3 residues: CATWDSSDWIKTF. The CDR3 DNA is TGTGCCACCTGGGATAGTAGTGATTGGATCAAGACGTTT.

As for this clone: A single base separates this from a much larger clone, so it may be a read error. This sample also contains other DNA sequences that code for the same CDR3. The chain recombines TRGV11 with TRGJ1 or TRGJ2. TRGV11 qualifies as an ORF whose function is uncertain. This CDR3 comprises 10 residues. V lost 4 bases and J lost 12; bases outside the gene matches: 3. CDR3 sequence (DNA): TGTGCCTGCTGGATTAGACCGAAACTCTTT. Its protein product is CACWIRPKLF.

Details on this clone: One end of the junction varies from germline; a read error may be responsible. The gene calls are TRGV9 and TRGJP. CDR1 is GITISATS, CDR2 ISYDGTV, per germline (reference sequence). The CDR3 length is 14 residues. Here the CDR3 DNA reads TGTGCCTTGTGGGAGGTTAGAGTTGGGCAAAAAAAGGTGTTC. Amino acids: CALWEVRVGQKKVF.

Concerning this clone: This could be a read error, since a much larger clone is one nucleotide away. Within the sample, other DNA sequences also encode this same CDR3. This sequence joins TRGV3 and TRGJ1 or TRGJ2. CDR3 length: 15 amino acids. Germline CDR1 reads VTNTFY; CDR2 reads YDVSTARD (reference sequence). This chain's CDR3 is CATWDRPTNYYKKLF. CDR3 sequence (DNA): TGTGCCACTTGGGACAGGCCCACGAATTATTATAAGAAACTCTTT.